The subject of this entry is one TCR beta chain. Sequencing used immunoSEQ multiplex PCR; TCRdb keeps in-frame clones, though not all of them. The top ten hold around 2% of the sample, which has about 110,000 clones, around 90% seen once. The CDR3 is made up of 15 amino acids. Trimming left V 5 bases short and J 6 bases short, with 17 bases between. Germline V lookup: CDR1 MNHEY, CDR2 SVGAGI. These data belong to a study of blood T cell repertoires in COVID-19. The TCR sequence derives from a human donor in a cohort sampled during active COVID-19. Material: peripheral blood. The rearrangement uses TRBV6-5 and TRBJ2-1; weak D call: TRBD2 (5 bases). The CDR3 DNA reads TGTGCCAGCAGTAGGACTCGCGGGCCTCTCAATGAGCAGTTCTTC. This encodes CASSRTRGPLNEQFF.